The clone carrying this TCR beta chain was picked up one time. The CDR3 contains 17 residues. The V gene end was trimmed by 4 bases and the J gene end by 7 bases; junction bases not matched to a gene: 11. Germline V gene lookup returns CDR1 SGHRS and CDR2 YFSETQ. The sample comes from a study of cytomegalovirus exposure and HLA in healthy donors. PCR employed 60 Vbeta and 13 Jbeta primers. TCRdb keeps only in-frame clones here, not all; method: immunoSEQ multiplex PCR. The table records some 140,000 clones, around 77% of them present only once. This chain links TRBV5-1 with TRBJ2-1; 13 bases line up with TRBD2. The receptor's source is a man aged 25 to 40 in good health and CMV-seronegative. The specimen sequenced was PBMCs. The CDR3 nucleotides read TGCGCCAGCAGCCAAACACTAGCGGGAGGGGTTGTGAATGAGCAGTTCTTC. Protein sequence: CASSQTLAGGVVNEQFF.